What follows is one TCR beta chain and its context. These data are taken from a study of control samples from healthy donors and cancer patients. Germline V lookup: CDR1 MGHDK, CDR2 SYGVNS. V lost 3 bases to trimming and J lost 1 base, with 17 bases between them. The CDR3 runs 17 residues. Sequencing used immunoSEQ multiplex PCR; TCRdb keeps in-frame clones, though not all of them. The data contain some 95,000 clones, around 90% of them singletons. The rearrangement links TRBV25-1 to TRBJ2-3; D not resolved. Sequencing was done on a sample of blood. The source of this sequence is a man younger than 45 in good health. The CDR3 coding sequence is TGTGCCAGCAGTGATACTCTATCGAACTTACGCACAGATACGCAGTATTTT. It yields the protein CASSDTLSNLRTDTQYF.